The clone carrying this T cell receptor (beta chain) showed up just a few times. These data originate in a study of Graves' ophthalmopathy and Graves' hyperthyroidism. Beta-chain TCR CDR3 regions were amplified from RNA transcripts. First-round RT-PCR used HTBI primers; second-round multiplex PCR followed. Each CDR3 protein gets one entry after TCRdb re-called the multiplex PCR reads with MiXCR. This table has some 360,000 distinct CDR3 sequences, roughly 15% appearing once. J was trimmed by 0 bases and V by 8 bases; bases with no gene match: 19. CDR3 length equals 18 residues. The sequenced material came from peripheral blood. This TCR was sampled from an adult woman with stable Graves' hyperthyroidism. The chain uses TRBV12-3 or TRBV12-4 and TRBJ2-7; 7 nucleotides agree with TRBD1. The CDR3 spells CASPKQGWLARSSYEQYF. DNA for the CDR3: TGTGCCAGCCCTAAACAGGGGTGGCTAGCACGAAGCTCCTACGAGCAGTACTTC.